The clone carrying this T cell receptor (beta chain) was detected ten times or more. Its antigen is as yet unknown. This record belongs to a study of T cells in Graves' hyperthyroidism and ophthalmopathy. Overall study findings and caveats: The majority of expanded thyroid clonotypes above 0.001 also appeared in blood.

Patients aged 18 to 65 had newly diagnosed hyperthyroidism lasting under 2 months. On the basis of clinical symptoms, serum thyroxine and TRAb, thyroid ultrasound and orbital computed tomography, diagnoses were made. An approximately 9.8 ml volume of fresh peripheral blood provided the PBMCs. Authors of the study amplified TCR beta CDR3 regions from RNA transcripts. With the HTBI primer set, the TCR CDR3 went through a first round of RT-PCR. MiXCR, run by TCRdb on the multiplex PCR reads, gives a single entry per CDR3 protein. This sample carries roughly 750,000 distinct CDR3 sequences, about 16% of them seen once, and the ten largest clones take 8.4%. This TCR derives from a man aged 18 to 30 with Graves' hyperthyroidism. Material for sequencing was blood.

The CDR3 nucleotides are TGTGCCAGCAGTTTCCGAGACAGTCAAGAGACCCAGTACTTC. Its protein is CASSFRDSQETQYF. The chain has TRBV28 and TRBJ2-5; tentatively, D is TRBD1 (5 bases). The germline gives CDR1 MDHEN, CDR2 SYDVKM. Deletions cut 3 bases from V and 2 bases from J, with 10 bases between. CDR3 length: 14 amino acids.